This entry is about one TCR beta chain. V shed 1 base and J shed 8 bases, with 12 bases lying between them. The CDR3 length is 14 residues. The germline gives CDR1 LNHDA, CDR2 SQIVND (reference sequence). These data originate in a study of cytomegalovirus exposure and HLA in healthy donors. Generated by immunoSEQ multiplex PCR, the TCRdb table keeps only in-frame clones and is missing some. Of around 250,000 clones listed, roughly 88% were seen once; the top ten hold around 3.3%. Material: PBMCs. This TCR was recovered from a woman aged 25 to 45 in good health and CMV-seronegative. The rearrangement links TRBV19 to TRBJ2-1; possibly TRBD2 for D (6 bases). The CDR3 region is CASSIAGVGDEQFF. The CDR3 bases are TGTGCCAGTAGTATAGCGGGAGTGGGAGATGAGCAGTTCTTC.